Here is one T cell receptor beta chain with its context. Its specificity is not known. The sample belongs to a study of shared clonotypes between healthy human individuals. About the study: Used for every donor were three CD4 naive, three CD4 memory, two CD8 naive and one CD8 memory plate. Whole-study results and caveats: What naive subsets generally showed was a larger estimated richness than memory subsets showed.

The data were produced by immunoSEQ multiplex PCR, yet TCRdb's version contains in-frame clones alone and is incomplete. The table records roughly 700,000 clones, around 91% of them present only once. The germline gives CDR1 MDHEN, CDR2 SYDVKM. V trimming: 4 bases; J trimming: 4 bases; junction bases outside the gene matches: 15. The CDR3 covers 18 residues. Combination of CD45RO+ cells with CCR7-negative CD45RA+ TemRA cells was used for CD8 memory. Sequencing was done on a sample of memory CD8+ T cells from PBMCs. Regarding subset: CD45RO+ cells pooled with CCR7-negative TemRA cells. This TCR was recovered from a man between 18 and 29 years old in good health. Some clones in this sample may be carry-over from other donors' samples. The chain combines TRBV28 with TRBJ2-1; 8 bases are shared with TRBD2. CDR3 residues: CASSSPEITSGLYNEQFF. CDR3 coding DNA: TGTGCCAGCAGTTCACCCGAAATAACTAGCGGATTATACAATGAGCAGTTCTTC.